One T cell receptor beta chain is described in this entry. Its antigen remains unidentified. Clones were sequenced by immunoSEQ multiplex PCR, and TCRdb holds only the in-frame ones, with some missing. The sample consists of some 170,000 clones, roughly nine tenths of them appearing once. This entry belongs to a study of T cell responses to AZD1222 COVID-19 vaccine. Study-level points and caveats: Repertoires were obtained solely post-peak T cell response.

The CDR3 has 15 amino acids. Trimming removed 4 bases at V and 5 bases at J, with 16 bases between. CDR1 and CDR2 from the germline V gene are SGHKS and YYEKEE (reference sequence). The chain carries TRBV5-5 and TRBJ1-5; maybe TRBD1 (5 bases). The clonotype was recovered from an adult in good health. Here the sequenced sample was peripheral blood, taken on day 0 of AZD1222 vaccination. CDR3 DNA: TGTGCCAGCAGCGCCGGGACGGGCGGCCATCAGCCCCAGCATTTT. It is translated as CASSAGTGGHQPQHF.